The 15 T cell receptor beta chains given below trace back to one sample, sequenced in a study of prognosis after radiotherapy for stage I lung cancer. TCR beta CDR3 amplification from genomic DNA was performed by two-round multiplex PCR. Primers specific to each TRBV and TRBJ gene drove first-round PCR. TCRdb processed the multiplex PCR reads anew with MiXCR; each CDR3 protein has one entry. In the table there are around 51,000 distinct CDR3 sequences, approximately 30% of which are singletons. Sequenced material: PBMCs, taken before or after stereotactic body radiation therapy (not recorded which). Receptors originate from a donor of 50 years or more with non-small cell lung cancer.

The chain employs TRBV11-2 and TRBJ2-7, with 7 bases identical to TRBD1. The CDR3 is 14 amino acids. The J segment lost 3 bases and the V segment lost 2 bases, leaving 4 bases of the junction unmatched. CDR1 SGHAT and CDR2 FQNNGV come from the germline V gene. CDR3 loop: CASSLLAGGYEQYF. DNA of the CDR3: TGTGCCAGCAGCTTATTGGCAGGGGGCTACGAGCAGTACTTC.

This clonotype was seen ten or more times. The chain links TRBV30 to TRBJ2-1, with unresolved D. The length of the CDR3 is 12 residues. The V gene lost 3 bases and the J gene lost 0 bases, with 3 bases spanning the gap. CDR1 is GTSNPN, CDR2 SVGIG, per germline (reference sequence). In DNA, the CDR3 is TGTGCCTGGAGAGACTCCTACAATGAGCAGTTCTTC. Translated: CAWRDSYNEQFF.

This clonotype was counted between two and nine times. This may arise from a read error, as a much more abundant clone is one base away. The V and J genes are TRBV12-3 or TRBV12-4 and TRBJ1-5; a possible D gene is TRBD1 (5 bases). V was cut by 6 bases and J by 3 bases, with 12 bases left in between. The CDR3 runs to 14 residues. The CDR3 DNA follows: TGTGCCAGCAGCCAGGGATATATCAATCAGCCCCAGCATTTT. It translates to CASSQGYINQPQHF.

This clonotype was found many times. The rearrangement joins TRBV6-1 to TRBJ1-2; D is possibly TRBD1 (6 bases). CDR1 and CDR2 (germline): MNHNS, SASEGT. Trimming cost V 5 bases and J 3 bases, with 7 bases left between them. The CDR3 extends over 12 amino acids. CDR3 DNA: TGTGCCAGCAGTAGACAGGACTATGGCTACACCTTC. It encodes CASSRQDYGYTF.

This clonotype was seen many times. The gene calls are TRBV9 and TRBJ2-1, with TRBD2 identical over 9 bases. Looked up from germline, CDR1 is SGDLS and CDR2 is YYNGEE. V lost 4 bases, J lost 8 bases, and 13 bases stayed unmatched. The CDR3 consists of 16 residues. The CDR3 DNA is TGTGCCAGCAGCCCAGCGGGGGGAGGGCCAGGCGATGAGCAGTTCTTC. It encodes CASSPAGGGPGDEQFF.

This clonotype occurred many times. The CDR3 is CATSGGVNTEAFF. DNA for the CDR3: TGTGCCACTTCCGGGGGAGTCAACACTGAAGCTTTCTTT. The rearrangement joins TRBV6-1 to TRBJ1-1; tentative D call: TRBD1 (5 bases). The CDR3 has 13 residues. Trimming shortened V by 10 bases and J by 2 bases, and 14 bases separated the two germline ends. Germline CDR1 is MNHNS and CDR2 is SASEGT.

CDR3 nucleotide sequence: TGTGCCAGCAGCGCGCGGACAGGGGGGGGGGGCACTGAAGCTTTCTTT. The encoded protein is CASSARTGGGGTEAFF. The genes are TRBV3-1 and TRBJ1-1; 10 nucleotides line up with TRBD1. From germline, CDR1 is LGHDT and CDR2 YNNKEL (reference sequence). The CDR3 runs 16 residues. Trimming took 5 bases from V and 4 from J; bases not matched to a gene: 10.

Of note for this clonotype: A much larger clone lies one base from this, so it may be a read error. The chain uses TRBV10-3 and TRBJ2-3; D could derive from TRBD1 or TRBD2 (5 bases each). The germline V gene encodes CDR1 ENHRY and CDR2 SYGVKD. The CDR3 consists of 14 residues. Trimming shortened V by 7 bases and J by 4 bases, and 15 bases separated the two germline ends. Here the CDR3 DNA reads TGTGCCATCAAGAGGGACCAACTCGCAGATACGCAGTATTTT. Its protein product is CAIKRDQLADTQYF.

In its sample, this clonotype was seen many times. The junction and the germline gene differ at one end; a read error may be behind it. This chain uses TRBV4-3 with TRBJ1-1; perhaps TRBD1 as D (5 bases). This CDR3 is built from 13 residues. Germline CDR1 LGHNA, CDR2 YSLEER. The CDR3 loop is CASSLTGGTEAFF. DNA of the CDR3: TGTGCCAGCAGCTTAACAGGAGGGACTGAAGCTTTCTTT.

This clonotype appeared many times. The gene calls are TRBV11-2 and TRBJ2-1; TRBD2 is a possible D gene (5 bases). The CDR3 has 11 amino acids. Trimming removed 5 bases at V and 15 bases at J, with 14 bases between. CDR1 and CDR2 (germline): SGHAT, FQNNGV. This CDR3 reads CASSEGPTSFF. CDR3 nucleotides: TGTGCCAGCAGCGAGGGCCCTACATCGTTCTTC.

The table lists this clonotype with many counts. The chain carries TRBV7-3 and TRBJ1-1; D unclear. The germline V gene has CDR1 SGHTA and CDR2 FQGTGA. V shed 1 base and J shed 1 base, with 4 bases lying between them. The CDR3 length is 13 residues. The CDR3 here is CASSLRGNTEAFF. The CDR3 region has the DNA TGTGCCAGCAGCTTAAGGGGGAACACTGAAGCTTTCTTT.

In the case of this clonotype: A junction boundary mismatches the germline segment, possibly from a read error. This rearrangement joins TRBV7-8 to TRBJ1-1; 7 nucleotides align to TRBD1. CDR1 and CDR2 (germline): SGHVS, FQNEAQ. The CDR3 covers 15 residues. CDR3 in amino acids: CASRLEPGQLFRAFF. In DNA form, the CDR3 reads TGTGCCAGCAGATTAGAACCGGGACAGCTGTTTCGGGCTTTCTTT.

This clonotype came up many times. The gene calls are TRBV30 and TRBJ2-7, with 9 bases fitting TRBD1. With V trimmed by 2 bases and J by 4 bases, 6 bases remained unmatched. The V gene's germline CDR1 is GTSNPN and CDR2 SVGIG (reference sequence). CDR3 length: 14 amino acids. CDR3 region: CAWSLGTGIYEQYF. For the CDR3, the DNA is TGTGCCTGGAGTCTGGGGACAGGGATATACGAGCAGTACTTC. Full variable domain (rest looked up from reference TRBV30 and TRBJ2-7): SQTIHQWPATLVQPVGSPLSLECTVEGTSNPNLYWYRQAAGRGLQLLFYSVGIGQISSEVPQNLSASRPQDRQFILSSKKLLLSDSGFYLCAWSLGTGIYEQYFGPGTRLTVT.

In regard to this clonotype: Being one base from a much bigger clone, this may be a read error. The CDR3 DNA sequence: TGTGCCAGCATTGTATCGGACAGCAACAATGAGCAGTTCTTC. Its translation: CASIVSDSNNEQFF. The rearrangement joins TRBV6-4 to TRBJ2-1; possible D gene TRBD1, 6 bases. Germline assignment: CDR1 MRHNA and CDR2 SNTAGT. The CDR3 is 14 residues long. The V gene lost 7 bases and the J gene lost 5 bases, with 15 bases spanning the gap.

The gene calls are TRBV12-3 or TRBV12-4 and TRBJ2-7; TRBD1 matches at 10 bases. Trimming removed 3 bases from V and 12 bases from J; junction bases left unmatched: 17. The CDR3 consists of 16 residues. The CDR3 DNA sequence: TGTGCCAGCAGTTTGAGGAGGGGACAGGGGCTAGAAGGGCGGTACTTC. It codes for CASSLRRGQGLEGRYF.